This TCR beta chain originates from a study of T cell responses to AZD1222 COVID-19 vaccine. On the study more broadly: Both about-4-week and about-12-week second-dose recipients were combined.

Some clones are missing from TCRdb's copy, which holds only in-frame ones; the method was immunoSEQ multiplex PCR. The table records approximately 180,000 clones, around nine tenths of them present only once. Germline CDR1 reads MNHNS; CDR2 reads SASEGT. The V gene lost 3 bases and the J gene lost 7 bases, with 12 bases spanning the gap. CDR3 length: 13 residues. The rearrangement joins TRBV6-1 to TRBJ1-1; possibly TRBD1 for D (6 bases). The receptor's source is an adult in good health. The material sequenced was peripheral blood, taken on day 0 of AZD1222 vaccination. The CDR3 is CASSENTGIEAFF. CDR3 nucleotides: TGTGCCAGCAGTGAGAACACAGGGATTGAAGCTTTCTTT.